A single sample gave rise to the 22 T cell receptor beta chains below, sequenced in a study of T cell responses to AZD1222 COVID-19 vaccine. The method was immunoSEQ multiplex PCR; TCRdb's version includes in-frame clones alone and lacks a portion of them. The sample has about 68,000 clones, roughly 90% seen once. Sequencing was performed on peripheral blood, taken on day 0 of AZD1222 vaccination. The receptors here all came from an adult in good health.

This clone was observed once. The rearrangement uses TRBV4-1 and TRBJ1-4, with a tentative D call TRBD1 (5 bases). The germline V and J ends were trimmed by 0 bases and 3 bases, with 14 bases remaining between them. CDR3 length equals 17 residues. The germline gives CDR1 MGHRA, CDR2 YSYEKL. The DNA for the CDR3 is TGCGCCAGCAGCCAAGATACGGCAGGGACGGCTAATGAAAAACTGTTTTTT. Its translation: CASSQDTAGTANEKLFF.

The chain carries TRBV7-3 and TRBJ2-5; 7 nucleotides align to TRBD2. The CDR3 is made up of 15 amino acids. J gave up 5 bases and V 2 bases, and 8 bases lay outside the gene matches. Germline CDR1 SGHTA, CDR2 FQGTGA. The CDR3 spells CASSLAGVEGETQYF. The CDR3 DNA is TGTGCCAGCAGCTTAGCGGGAGTAGAGGGGGAGACCCAGTACTTC.

The genes are TRBV4-1 and TRBJ1-1, with 9 bases matching TRBD1. The CDR3 spans 13 residues. V lost 4 bases, J lost 4 bases, and 1 base stayed unmatched. CDR1 and CDR2 from the germline V gene are MGHRA and YSYEKL. The CDR3 reads CASSLGQGTEAFF. The CDR3 region has the DNA TGCGCCAGCAGCCTGGGACAGGGCACTGAAGCTTTCTTT.

The chain couples TRBV6-5 to TRBJ1-2; 10 bases map to TRBD1. J was trimmed by 7 bases and V by 5 bases; bases with no gene match: 1. CDR1 and CDR2 (germline): MNHEY, SVGAGI. CDR3 size: 12 residues. For the CDR3, the DNA is TGTGCCAGCAGTCGGACAGGGGGTGGCTACACCTTC. Amino acid sequence: CASSRTGGGYTF.

The chain carries TRBV14 and TRBJ2-7, with D perhaps TRBD2 (5 bases). Germline V gene data show CDR1 as SGHDN and CDR2 as FVKESK. The CDR3 extends over 16 amino acids. V lost 0 bases and J lost 1, with 13 bases in between. CDR3 sequence reads: CASSQDLGEGSYEQYF. CDR3 nucleotides: TGTGCCAGCAGCCAAGATCTCGGGGAAGGTTCCTACGAGCAGTACTTC. Full variable domain (remainder filled in from reference TRBV14 and TRBJ2-7): EAGVTQFPSHSVIEKGQTVTLRCDPISGHDNLYWYRRVMGKEIKFLLHFVKESKQDESGMPNNRFLAERTGGTYSTLKVQPAELEDSGVYFCASSQDLGEGSYEQYFGPGTRLTVT.

The CDR3 DNA follows: TGTGCCAGCAGCCCCCTTGGGAGGAATGAGCAGTTCTTC. Its translation is CASSPLGRNEQFF. The rearrangement joins TRBV11-3 to TRBJ2-1; maybe TRBD2 (6 bases). There are 13 residues in the CDR3. V lost 5 bases and J lost 7, with 12 bases in between. Per germline, CDR1 SGHNT and CDR2 YENEEA.

The chain uses TRBV11-1 and TRBJ2-3; 7 bases match TRBD2. The CDR3 is 16 amino acids. J gave up 2 bases and V 1 base, and 6 bases lay outside the gene matches. CDR1 is SGHAT and CDR2 is FQDESV in the germline V gene (reference sequence). The CDR3 protein is CASSLVAGGSTDTQYF. The CDR3 DNA follows: TGTGCCAGCAGCTTAGTAGCGGGCGGGTCCACAGATACGCAGTATTTT.

This chain connects TRBV12-3 or TRBV12-4 to TRBJ1-3; D may be TRBD1 (5 bases). V was pared by 8 bases and J by 0 bases, with 8 bases between. This CDR3 comprises 13 residues. DNA for the CDR3: TGTGCCAGCCGGGGGGGCTCTGGAAACACCATATATTTT. This codes for CASRGGSGNTIYF.

The chain links TRBV11-3 to TRBJ2-1; a possible D gene is TRBD2 (6 bases). The CDR3 is made up of 13 amino acids. CDR1 is SGHNT and CDR2 is YENEEA in the germline V gene. Trimming cost V 5 bases and J 6 bases, with 11 bases left between them. For the CDR3, the DNA is TGTGCCAGCAGCCCCAGGAGGGGCAATGAGCAGTTCTTC. Protein: CASSPRRGNEQFF.

The chain carries TRBV19 and TRBJ2-1; the D gene is possibly TRBD1 (5 bases). Deletions cut 8 bases from V and 3 bases from J, with 17 bases between. The V gene's germline CDR1 is LNHDA and CDR2 SQIVND (reference sequence). This CDR3 has 15 amino acids. The CDR3 reads CASVPGPGYYNEQFF. The CDR3 DNA reads as TGTGCCAGTGTGCCCGGACCAGGGTACTACAATGAGCAGTTCTTC.

The genes are TRBV9 and TRBJ1-1; D may be TRBD1 (5 bases). Germline V gives CDR1 SGDLS, CDR2 YYNGEE. V was cut by 0 bases and J by 0 bases, with 12 bases left in between. The CDR3 is 16 amino acids. The CDR3 coding sequence is TGTGCCAGCAGCGTAGAGGGGTTAGGGGTGAACACTGAAGCTTTCTTT. As protein: CASSVEGLGVNTEAFF.

CDR3 nucleotides: TGTGCCAGCAGCCACCAGGGGTCGAGGTACACTGAAGCTTTCTTT. Protein sequence: CASSHQGSRYTEAFF. This chain uses TRBV14 with TRBJ1-1, with D perhaps matching TRBD1 (6 bases). CDR3 length equals 15 residues. The germline gives CDR1 SGHDN, CDR2 FVKESK. Trimming removed 3 bases at V and 3 bases at J, with 14 bases between.

The gene calls are TRBV4-3 and TRBJ2-5; D may be TRBD1 or TRBD2 (5 bases each). Germline loops: CDR1 LGHNA, CDR2 YSLEER. V lost 2 bases and J 1 base, leaving 11 bases between the germline ends. This CDR3 is built from 15 residues. CDR3 DNA: TGCGCCAGCAGCCAAACGGGACGAATCCAAGAGACCCAGTACTTC. It codes for CASSQTGRIQETQYF.

The rearrangement links TRBV29-1 to TRBJ1-2; the D is unclear. V lost 6 bases to trimming and J lost 2 bases, with 10 bases between them. Per germline, CDR1 SQVTM and CDR2 ANQGSEA. This CDR3 has 12 amino acids. CDR3 residues: CSVGRGNYGYTF. In nucleotides, the CDR3 is TGCAGCGTCGGCAGAGGGAACTATGGCTACACCTTC.

The gene calls are TRBV27 and TRBJ2-4, with D maybe TRBD2 (6 bases). The germline V gene has CDR1 MNHEY and CDR2 SMNVEV (reference sequence). This CDR3 has 17 amino acids. The germline V and J ends were trimmed by 1 base and 0 bases, with 13 bases remaining between them. This CDR3 reads CASSLLGGILAKNIQYF. The CDR3 nucleotides read TGTGCCAGCAGTTTATTGGGGGGTATTCTAGCCAAAAACATTCAGTACTTC.

V gene TRBV11-2 combines with J gene TRBJ2-7; 8 bases align to TRBD1. This CDR3 has 13 amino acids. Per germline, CDR1 SGHAT and CDR2 FQNNGV. The ends lost 5 bases at V and 5 bases at J; junction bases unmatched: 5. The CDR3 sequence: CASSRDRPHEQYF. The CDR3 DNA follows: TGTGCCAGCAGCCGGGACAGGCCCCACGAGCAGTACTTC. Supplemented by reference TRBV11-2 and TRBJ2-7, the full variable domain reads EAGVAQSPRYKIIEKRQSVAFWCNPISGHATLYWYQQILGQGPKLLIQFQNNGVVDDSQLPKDRFSAERLKGVDSTLKIQPAKLEDSAVYLCASSRDRPHEQYFGPGTRLTVT.

This clone was found many times. The V call is TRBV19, the J call TRBJ2-1, with 9 nucleotides matching TRBD2. The ends lost 6 bases at V and 3 bases at J; junction bases unmatched: 0. Germline V gives CDR1 LNHDA, CDR2 SQIVND (reference sequence). This CDR3 is built from 13 residues. The DNA of the CDR3 is TGTGCCAGTAGACTAGCGGGCTACAATGAGCAGTTCTTC. This codes for CASRLAGYNEQFF.

The rearrangement uses TRBV6-5 and TRBJ2-7; TRBD2 agrees at 11 bases. The CDR3 spans 15 residues. Germline trimming cut 6 bases from V and 5 bases from J; bases unmatched to any gene: 9. CDR1 and CDR2 (germline): MNHEY, SVGAGI. CDR3 sequence: CASSATSGRGDEQYF. In DNA form, the CDR3 reads TGTGCCAGCAGCGCAACTAGCGGGAGAGGCGACGAGCAGTACTTC.

This sequence joins TRBV11-2 and TRBJ2-5; TRBD1 matches at 8 bases. V shed 3 bases, J shed 4 bases, and the junction held 10 bases outside the gene matches. Per germline, CDR1 SGHAT and CDR2 FQNNGV. This CDR3 comprises 16 residues. The CDR3 sequence: CASSFPGQEVRETQYF. The CDR3, as DNA: TGTGCCAGCAGCTTCCCGGGACAGGAGGTTCGAGAGACCCAGTACTTC.

The rearrangement joins TRBV3-1 (or the pseudogene TRBV3-2) to TRBJ1-6; D remains unclear. V was cut by 0 bases and J by 2 bases, with 8 bases left in between. From germline, CDR1 is LGHDT and CDR2 YNNKEL (reference sequence). The CDR3 spans 16 residues. The CDR3 loop is CASSQEGGPYNSPLHF. Written as DNA, the CDR3 is TGTGCCAGCAGCCAAGAGGGAGGGCCCTATAATTCACCCCTCCACTTT.

The chain combines TRBV29-1 with TRBJ1-2, with D possibly matching TRBD1 (5 bases). CDR1 and CDR2 from the germline V gene are SQVTM and ANQGSEA. V dropped 3 bases and J dropped 3 bases, with 14 bases sitting between them. This CDR3 is 14 amino acids long. The CDR3 loop is CSVDRQGPHYGYTF. In DNA form, the CDR3 reads TGCAGCGTTGATAGGCAGGGTCCCCACTATGGCTACACCTTC. The entire variable domain, with the rest obtained from reference TRBV29-1 and TRBJ1-2, is as follows: SAVISQKPSRDICQRGTSLTIQCQVDSQVTMMFWYRQQPGQSLTLIATANQGSEATYESGFVIDKFPISRPNLTFSTLTVSNMSPEDSSIYLCSVDRQGPHYGYTFGSGTRLTVV.

The chain combines TRBV27 with TRBJ1-2; D is unresolved. Germline assignment: CDR1 MNHEY and CDR2 SMNVEV (reference sequence). Trimming took 7 bases from V and 5 from J, leaving 14 bases between them. The CDR3 covers 13 residues. CDR3 sequence (DNA): TGTGCCAGCATCCCCCTGGAGACATATGGCTACACCTTC. It codes for CASIPLETYGYTF.